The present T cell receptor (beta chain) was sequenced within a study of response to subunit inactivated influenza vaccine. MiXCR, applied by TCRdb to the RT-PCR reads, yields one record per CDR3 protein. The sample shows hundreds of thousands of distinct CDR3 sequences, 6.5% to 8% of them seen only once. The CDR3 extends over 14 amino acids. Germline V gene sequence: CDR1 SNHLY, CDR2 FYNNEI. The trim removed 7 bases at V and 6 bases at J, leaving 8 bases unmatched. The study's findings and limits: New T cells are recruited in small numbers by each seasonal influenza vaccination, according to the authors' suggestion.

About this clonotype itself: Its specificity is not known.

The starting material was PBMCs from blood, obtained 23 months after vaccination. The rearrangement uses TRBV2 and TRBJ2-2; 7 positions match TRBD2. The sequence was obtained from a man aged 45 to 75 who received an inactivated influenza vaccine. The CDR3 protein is CASNRLANSGELFF. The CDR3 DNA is TGTGCCAGCAATAGACTAGCAAATTCCGGGGAGCTGTTTTTT.